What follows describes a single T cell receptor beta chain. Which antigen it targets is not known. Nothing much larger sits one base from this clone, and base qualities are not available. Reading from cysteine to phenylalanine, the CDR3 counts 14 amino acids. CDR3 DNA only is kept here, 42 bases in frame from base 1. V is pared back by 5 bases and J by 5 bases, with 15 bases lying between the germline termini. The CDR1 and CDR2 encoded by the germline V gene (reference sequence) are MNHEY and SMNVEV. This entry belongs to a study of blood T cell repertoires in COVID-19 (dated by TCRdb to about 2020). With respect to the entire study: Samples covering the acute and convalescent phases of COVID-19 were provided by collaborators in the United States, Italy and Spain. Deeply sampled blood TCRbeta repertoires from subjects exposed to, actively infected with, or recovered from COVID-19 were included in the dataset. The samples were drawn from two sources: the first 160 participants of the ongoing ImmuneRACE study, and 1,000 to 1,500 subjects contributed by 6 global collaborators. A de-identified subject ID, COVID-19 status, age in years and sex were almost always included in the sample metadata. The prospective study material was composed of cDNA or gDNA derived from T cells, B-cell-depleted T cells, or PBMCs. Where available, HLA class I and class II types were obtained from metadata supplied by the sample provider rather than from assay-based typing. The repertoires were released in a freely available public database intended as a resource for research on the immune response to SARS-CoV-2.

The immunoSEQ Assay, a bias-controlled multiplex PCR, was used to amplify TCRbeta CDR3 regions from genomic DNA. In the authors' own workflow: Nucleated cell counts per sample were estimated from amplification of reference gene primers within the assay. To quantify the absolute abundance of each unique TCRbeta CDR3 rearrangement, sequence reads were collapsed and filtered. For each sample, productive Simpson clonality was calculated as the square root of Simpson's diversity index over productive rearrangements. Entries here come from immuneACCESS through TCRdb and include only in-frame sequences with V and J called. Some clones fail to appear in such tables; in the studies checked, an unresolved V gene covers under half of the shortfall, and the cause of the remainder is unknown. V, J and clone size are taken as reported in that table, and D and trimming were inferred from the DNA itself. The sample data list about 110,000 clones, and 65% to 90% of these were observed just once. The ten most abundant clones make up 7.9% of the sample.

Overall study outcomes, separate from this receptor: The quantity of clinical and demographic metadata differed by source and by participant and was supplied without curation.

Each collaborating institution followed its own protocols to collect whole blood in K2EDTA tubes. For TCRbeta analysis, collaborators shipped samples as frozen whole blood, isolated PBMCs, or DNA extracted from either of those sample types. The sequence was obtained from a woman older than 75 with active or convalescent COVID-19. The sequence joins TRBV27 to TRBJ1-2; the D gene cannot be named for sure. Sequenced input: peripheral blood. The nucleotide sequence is TGTGCCAGCAGTACAACCGGGAGACATTATGGCTACACCTTC. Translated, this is CASSTTGRHYGYTF.